This T cell receptor (beta chain) was captured by sequencing in a study of CD8 T cells in ankylosing spondylitis. Findings and limits, study-wide: Clones linked to disease were reported to show significant enrichment in matched ankylosing spondylitis synovial fluid.

Germline CDR1 SGHTA, CDR2 FQGNSA. The CDR3 consists of 13 residues. V was shortened by 1 base and J by 5 bases, with 5 bases between the two germline ends. TCRdb reanalysed the 5' RACE reads using MiXCR and keeps one entry per CDR3 protein. The sample has around 130,000 distinct CDR3 sequences; over 6% are singletons. This clonotype was seen many times. Its antigen remains unidentified. The chain carries TRBV7-2 and TRBJ1-4; D unresolved. This receptor was identified in a male donor with ankylosing spondylitis or in good health (not recorded which). Source material: blood, either unsorted or a sorted T cell fraction (not recorded which). The CDR3 coding sequence is TGTGCCAGCAGCTTAGAGGAAAATGAAAAACTGTTTTTT. Encoded protein: CASSLEENEKLFF.